This record looks at one T cell receptor beta chain sequence and its context. Trimming took off 4 bases at V and 4 bases at J, with 8 bases between the two ends. The germline V gene has CDR1 SGHNT and CDR2 YENEEA. The CDR3 is 13 amino acids. The data were obtained in a study of blood T cell repertoires in COVID-19. Study-level information: Sites in the United States, Italy and Spain provided acute and convalescent COVID-19 samples.

Authors' data handling: By means of reference gene primer amplification, nucleated cell counts were estimated. Sequencing was performed with immunoSEQ multiplex PCR; in TCRdb, only in-frame clones are kept and a portion is missing. For V, J and clone size, that table is used; D and trimming come from the DNA. The sample lists tens of thousands of clones, over 80% occurring once. The chain recombines TRBV11-3 with TRBJ2-1; D unresolved. The clonotype was recovered from a woman aged 80 or over with active COVID-19. Sequenced sample: peripheral blood. This CDR3 reads CASSSNRYNEQFF. The CDR3, as DNA: TGTGCCAGCAGCTCCAATAGATACAATGAGCAGTTCTTC.